This T cell receptor (beta chain) stems from a study of CD8 T cells in ankylosing spondylitis (dated by TCRdb to 2016 to 2017). Some background on the complete study: T cell receptor beta repertoires were profiled in healthy donors and ankylosing spondylitis patients so that disease-linked TCR variants could be found. The full study cohort comprised around 23 ankylosing spondylitis patients and 85 to 120 healthy donors. Peripheral blood was sampled, and synovial fluid was additionally collected from ankylosing spondylitis patients. Study-wide conclusions, independent of this receptor: A CD8+ phenotype was shown by the disease-linked clones, which were found at relatively low frequencies in peripheral blood. Significant enrichment of the disease-linked clones was reported in matched synovial fluid samples from ankylosing spondylitis patients. Blood from ankylosing spondylitis patients appeared to be characterized by a TCR beta motif composed of under ten highly homologous amino acid variants. Some motif variants had previously been reported in the synovial fluid and blood of reactive arthritis patients, which suggests shared mechanisms of disease initiation.

This clonotype turned up a few times. Its antigen specificity is not known. It has no much larger one-base neighbor in the sample; base qualities were not kept. For sequencing, an Illumina HiSeq 2500 was employed. Quantitative 5'-RACE with molecular barcodes was the method used to prepare the TCR beta libraries. In the source study's methods: A new computational method based on a probabilistic model of VDJ rearrangement was used to identify disease-linked TCR variants. TCRdb cleaned the public reads at Q25 with fastp, built clones with MiXCR and kept in-frame beta chains. CDR3 protein sequences are deduplicated, and each keeps its most common genes and DNA. The V and J calls, along with clone size, are taken from TCRdb and not from the paper's own processing. Counted in this sample were 200,000 to 300,000 distinct CDR3 sequences; about 10% of them appeared once. Of the sample, 2.5% to 3% falls within the top ten clones.

The CDR3 numbers 13 residues from cysteine through phenylalanine. Left in the record is the CDR3 DNA by itself, 39 bases read in frame from the first base. The germline V gene gives CDR1 as SGHAT and CDR2 as FQNNGV. A distance of 9 bases separates the germline ends of V and J, which lose 2 bases and 7 bases respectively. The receptor was isolated from a male donor with ankylosing spondylitis or in good health (not recorded which). The material sequenced was blood, either unsorted or a sorted T cell fraction (not recorded which). This receptor chain uses TRBV11-2 and TRBJ2-1, with the D gene call left open. The CDR3: CASSLSYGNEQFF. The DNA sequence is TGTGCCAGCAGCTTATCTTACGGAAATGAGCAGTTCTTC.